This T cell receptor (beta chain) stems from a study of shared clonotypes between healthy human individuals. Per the germline V gene, CDR1 is MNHEY and CDR2 is SVGAGI. V gave up 5 bases and J gave up 7 bases; unmatched junction bases: 5. The CDR3 has 14 amino acids. The table came from immunoSEQ multiplex PCR; TCRdb's copy has only in-frame clones and leaves some out. The sample contains approximately 980,000 clones, over 75% of which appear only once. The chain couples TRBV6-5 to TRBJ1-6, with 7 nucleotides matching TRBD1. Sequenced material: memory CD4+ T cells sorted from blood. The subset is: CD45RA-negative fraction. The TCR sequence derives from a man aged 18-30 years in good health. CDR3 residues: CASSTGDRNSPLHF. The CDR3 nucleotides are TGTGCCAGCAGTACCGGGGACAGAAATTCACCCCTCCACTTT.